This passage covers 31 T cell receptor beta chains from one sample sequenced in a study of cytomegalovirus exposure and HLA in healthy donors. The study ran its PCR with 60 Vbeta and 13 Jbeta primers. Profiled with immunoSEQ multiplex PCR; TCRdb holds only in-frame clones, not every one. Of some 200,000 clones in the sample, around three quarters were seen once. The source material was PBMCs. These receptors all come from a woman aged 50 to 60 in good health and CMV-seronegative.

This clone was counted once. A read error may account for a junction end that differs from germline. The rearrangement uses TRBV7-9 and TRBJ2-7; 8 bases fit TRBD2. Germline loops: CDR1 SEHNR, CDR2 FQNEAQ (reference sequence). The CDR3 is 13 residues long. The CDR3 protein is CSSSSGTSHEQYF. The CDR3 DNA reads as TGTTCCAGCAGCTCCGGGACTAGTCACGAGCAGTACTTC.

The CDR3 loop reads CASSLVVYEQYF. CDR3 coding DNA: TGTGCCAGCAGCTTAGTCGTCTACGAGCAGTACTTC. The chain is built from TRBV7-2 and TRBJ2-7, with unresolved D. Trimming stripped 1 base from V and 3 bases from J, with 4 bases between. Germline V lookup: CDR1 SGHTA, CDR2 FQGNSA. This CDR3 is built from 12 residues.

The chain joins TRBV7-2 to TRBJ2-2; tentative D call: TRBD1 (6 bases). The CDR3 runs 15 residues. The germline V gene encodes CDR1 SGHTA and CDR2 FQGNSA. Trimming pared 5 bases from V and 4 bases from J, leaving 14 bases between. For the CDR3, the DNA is TGTGCCAGCAGCCCCCACAGGGTCCCCACCGGGGAGCTGTTTTTT. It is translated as CASSPHRVPTGELFF.

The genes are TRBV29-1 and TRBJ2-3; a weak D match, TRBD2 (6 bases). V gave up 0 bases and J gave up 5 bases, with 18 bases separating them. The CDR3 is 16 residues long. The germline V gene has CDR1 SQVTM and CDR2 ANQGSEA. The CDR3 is CSVEDPGGGGGDTQYF. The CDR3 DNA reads TGCAGCGTTGAAGATCCTGGCGGTGGGGGAGGAGATACGCAGTATTTT.

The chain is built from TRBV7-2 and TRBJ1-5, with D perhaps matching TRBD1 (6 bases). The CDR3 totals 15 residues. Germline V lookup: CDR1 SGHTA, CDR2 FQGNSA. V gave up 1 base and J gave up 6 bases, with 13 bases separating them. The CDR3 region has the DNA TGTGCCAGCAGCTTAGTAGGCACAGGGATTCAGCCCCAGCATTTT. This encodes CASSLVGTGIQPQHF.

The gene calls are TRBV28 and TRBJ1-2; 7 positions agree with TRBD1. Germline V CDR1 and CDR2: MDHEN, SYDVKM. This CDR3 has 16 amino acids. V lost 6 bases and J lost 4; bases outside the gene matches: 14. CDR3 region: CASSLTGTVLFYGYTF. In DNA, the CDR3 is TGTGCCAGCAGCCTAACCGGGACAGTTCTATTCTATGGCTACACCTTC.

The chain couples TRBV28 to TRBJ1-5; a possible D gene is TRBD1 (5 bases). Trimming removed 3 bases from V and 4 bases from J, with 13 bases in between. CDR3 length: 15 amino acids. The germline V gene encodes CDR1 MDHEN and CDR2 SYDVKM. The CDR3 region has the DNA TGTGCCAGCAGTTTGACCAGACAGTTTAATCAGCCCCAGCATTTT. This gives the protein CASSLTRQFNQPQHF.

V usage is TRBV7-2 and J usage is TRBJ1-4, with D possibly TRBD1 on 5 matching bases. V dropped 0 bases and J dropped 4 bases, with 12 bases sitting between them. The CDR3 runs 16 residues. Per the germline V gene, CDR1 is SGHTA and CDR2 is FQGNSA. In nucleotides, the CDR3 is TGTGCCAGCAGCTTAGCGGGGGGGGGACTTAATGAAAAACTGTTTTTT. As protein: CASSLAGGGLNEKLFF.

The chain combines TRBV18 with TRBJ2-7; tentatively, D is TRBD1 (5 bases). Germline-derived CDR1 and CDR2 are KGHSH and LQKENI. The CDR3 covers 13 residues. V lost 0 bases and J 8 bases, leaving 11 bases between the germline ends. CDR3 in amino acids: CASSPPQGNKQYF. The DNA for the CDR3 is TGTGCCAGCTCACCACCGCAGGGAAATAAGCAGTACTTC.

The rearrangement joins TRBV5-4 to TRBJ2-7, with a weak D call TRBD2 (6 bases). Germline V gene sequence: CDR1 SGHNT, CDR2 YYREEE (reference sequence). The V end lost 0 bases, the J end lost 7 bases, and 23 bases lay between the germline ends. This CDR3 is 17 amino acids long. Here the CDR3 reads CASSLVTSGRLGREQYF. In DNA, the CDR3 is TGTGCCAGCAGCTTGGTAACAAGCGGACGACTGGGGAGGGAGCAGTACTTC.

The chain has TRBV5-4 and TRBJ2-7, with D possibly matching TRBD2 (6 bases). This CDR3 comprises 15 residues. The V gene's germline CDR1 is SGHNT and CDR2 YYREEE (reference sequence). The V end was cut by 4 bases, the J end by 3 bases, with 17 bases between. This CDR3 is CASSPGSSDIYEQYF. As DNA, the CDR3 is TGTGCCAGCAGCCCCGGGAGTAGCGATATCTACGAGCAGTACTTC. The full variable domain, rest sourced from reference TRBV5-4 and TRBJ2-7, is ETGVTQSPTHLIKTRGQQVTLRCSSQSGHNTVSWYQQALGQGPQFIFQYYREEENGRGNFPPRFSGLQFPNYSSELNVNALELDDSALYLCASSPGSSDIYEQYFGPGTRLTVT.

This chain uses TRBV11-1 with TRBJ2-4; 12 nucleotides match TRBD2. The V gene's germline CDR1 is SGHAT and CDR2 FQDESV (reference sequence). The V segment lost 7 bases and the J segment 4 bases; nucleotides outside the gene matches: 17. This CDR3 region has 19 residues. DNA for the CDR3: TGTGCCAGCACAATCCCGGGACAGGTACTAGCGGGGGGTAAAAACATTCAGTACTTC. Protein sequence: CASTIPGQVLAGGKNIQYF.

The CDR3: CASSPQGPDTQYF. In nucleotides, the CDR3 is TGTGCCAGCAGTCCACAGGGGCCAGATACGCAGTATTTT. The chain uses TRBV7-7 and TRBJ2-3; 7 bases align to TRBD1. This CDR3 has 13 amino acids. The V and J ends lost 6 bases and 4 bases, in that order; junction bases with no gene match: 4. The germline V gene encodes CDR1 SSHAT and CDR2 FNYEAQ (reference sequence).

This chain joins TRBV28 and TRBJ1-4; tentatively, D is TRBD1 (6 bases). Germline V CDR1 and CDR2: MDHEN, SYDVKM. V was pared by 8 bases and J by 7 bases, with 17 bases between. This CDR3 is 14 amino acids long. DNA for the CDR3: TGTGCCAGCGCCCGAGGGGGGGCGAGTGAAAAACTGTTTTTT. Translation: CASARGGASEKLFF.

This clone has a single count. The CDR3 sequence: CASGAEANEKLFF. The CDR3 nucleotides are TGTGCCAGTGGGGCGGAAGCTAATGAAAAACTGTTTTTT. The chain couples TRBV19 to TRBJ1-4; a possible D gene is TRBD1 (5 bases). There are 13 residues in the CDR3. V was pared by 8 bases and J by 3 bases, with 10 bases between. The V gene's germline CDR1 is LNHDA and CDR2 SQIVND (reference sequence).

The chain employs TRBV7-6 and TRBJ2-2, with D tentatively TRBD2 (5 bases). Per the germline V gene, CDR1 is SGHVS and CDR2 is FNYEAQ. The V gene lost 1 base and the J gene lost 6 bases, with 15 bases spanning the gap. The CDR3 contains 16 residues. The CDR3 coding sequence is TGTGCCAGCAGCTTAGAGGAGGTTGGGCGGGCCGGGGAGCTGTTTTTT. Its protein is CASSLEEVGRAGELFF.

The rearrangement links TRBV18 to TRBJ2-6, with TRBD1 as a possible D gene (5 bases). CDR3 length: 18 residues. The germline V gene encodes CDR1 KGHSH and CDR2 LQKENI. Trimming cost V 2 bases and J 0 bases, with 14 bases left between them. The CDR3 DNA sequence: TGTGCCAGCTCACCAGCGGCCGACAGACCCTCTGGGGCCAACGTCCTGACTTTC. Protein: CASSPAADRPSGANVLTF.

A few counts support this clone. As DNA, the CDR3 is TGTGCCAGCAGTGAGGGGACACCCAGTCAGCCCCAGCATTTT. Its protein is CASSEGTPSQPQHF. The chain couples TRBV6-1 to TRBJ1-5; perhaps TRBD1 as D (6 bases). CDR1 MNHNS and CDR2 SASEGT come from the germline V gene. The CDR3 is 14 amino acids. V gave up 3 bases and J gave up 6 bases, with 12 bases separating them.

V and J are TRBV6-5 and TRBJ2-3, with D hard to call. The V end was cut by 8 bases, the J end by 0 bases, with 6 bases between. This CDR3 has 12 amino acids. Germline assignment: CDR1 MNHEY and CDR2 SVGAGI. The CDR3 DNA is TGTGCCAGCTCCAGTAGCACAGATACGCAGTATTTT. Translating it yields CASSSSTDTQYF.

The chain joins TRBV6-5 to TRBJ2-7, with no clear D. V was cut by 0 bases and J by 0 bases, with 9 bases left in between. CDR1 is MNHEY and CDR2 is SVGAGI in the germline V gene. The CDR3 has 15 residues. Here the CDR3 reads CASSYSRSGSYEQYF. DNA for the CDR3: TGTGCCAGCAGTTACTCTCGTTCGGGCTCCTACGAGCAGTACTTC.

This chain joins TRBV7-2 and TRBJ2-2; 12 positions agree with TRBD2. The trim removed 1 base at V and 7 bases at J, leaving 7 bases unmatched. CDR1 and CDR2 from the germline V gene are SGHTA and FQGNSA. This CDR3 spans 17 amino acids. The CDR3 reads CASSLGLAGGRDGELFF. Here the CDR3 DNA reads TGTGCCAGCAGCTTAGGGCTAGCGGGGGGGCGTGACGGGGAGCTGTTTTTT. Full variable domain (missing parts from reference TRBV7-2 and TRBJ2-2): GAGVSQSPSNKVTEKGKDVELRCDPISGHTALYWYRQSLGQGLEFLIYFQGNSAPDKSGLPSDRFSAERTGGSVSTLTIQRTQQEDSAVYLCASSLGLAGGRDGELFFGEGSRLTVL.

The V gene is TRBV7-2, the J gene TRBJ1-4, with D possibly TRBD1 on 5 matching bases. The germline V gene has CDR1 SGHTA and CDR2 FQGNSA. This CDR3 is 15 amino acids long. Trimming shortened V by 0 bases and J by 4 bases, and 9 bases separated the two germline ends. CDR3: CASSLARQINEKLFF. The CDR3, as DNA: TGTGCCAGCAGCTTAGCGCGACAGATTAATGAAAAACTGTTTTTT.

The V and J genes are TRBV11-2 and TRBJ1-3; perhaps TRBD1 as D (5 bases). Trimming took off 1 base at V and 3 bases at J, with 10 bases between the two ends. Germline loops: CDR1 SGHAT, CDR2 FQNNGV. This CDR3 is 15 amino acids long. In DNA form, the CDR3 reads TGTGCCAGCAGCTTAGGGACATCTGGTGGAAACACCATATATTTT. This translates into CASSLGTSGGNTIYF.

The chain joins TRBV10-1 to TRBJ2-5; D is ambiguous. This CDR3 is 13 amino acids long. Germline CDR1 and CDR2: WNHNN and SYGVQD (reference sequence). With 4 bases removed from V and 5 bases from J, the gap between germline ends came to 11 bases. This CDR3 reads CASSVGPEETQYF. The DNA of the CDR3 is TGCGCCAGCAGTGTTGGGCCTGAGGAGACCCAGTACTTC.

The CDR3 sequence: CASTRGELNTEAFF. The CDR3 DNA follows: TGTGCCAGCACCCGGGGGGAGCTGAACACTGAAGCTTTCTTT. This chain links TRBV6-6 with TRBJ1-1; TRBD1 might be the D (5 bases). The V and J ends lost 7 bases and 0 bases respectively, with 12 bases between them. Germline V gene lookup returns CDR1 MNHNY and CDR2 SVGAGI (reference sequence). CDR3 length: 14 residues.

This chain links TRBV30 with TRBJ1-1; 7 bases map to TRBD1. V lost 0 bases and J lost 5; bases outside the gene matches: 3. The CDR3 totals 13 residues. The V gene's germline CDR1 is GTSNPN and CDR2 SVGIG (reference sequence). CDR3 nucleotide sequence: TGTGCCTGGAGTGTACAGGGGTATACTGAAGCTTTCTTT. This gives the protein CAWSVQGYTEAFF. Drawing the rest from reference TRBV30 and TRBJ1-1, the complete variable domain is SQTIHQWPATLVQPVGSPLSLECTVEGTSNPNLYWYRQAAGRGLQLLFYSVGIGQISSEVPQNLSASRPQDRQFILSSKKLLLSDSGFYLCAWSVQGYTEAFFGQGTRLTVV.

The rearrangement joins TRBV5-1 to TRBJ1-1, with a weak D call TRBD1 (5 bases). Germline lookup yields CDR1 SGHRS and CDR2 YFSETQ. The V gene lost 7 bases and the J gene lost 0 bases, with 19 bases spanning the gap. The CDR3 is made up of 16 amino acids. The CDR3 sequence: CASCGGLESMNTEAFF. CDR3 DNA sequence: TGCGCCAGCTGTGGGGGGTTGGAATCCATGAACACTGAAGCTTTCTTT.

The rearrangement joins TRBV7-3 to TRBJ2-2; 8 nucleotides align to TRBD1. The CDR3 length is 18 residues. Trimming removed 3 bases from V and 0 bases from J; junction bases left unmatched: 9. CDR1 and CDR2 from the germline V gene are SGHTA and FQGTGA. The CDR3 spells CASSFSDRAATNTGELFF. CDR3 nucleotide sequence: TGTGCCAGCAGCTTCTCGGACAGGGCTGCCACGAACACCGGGGAGCTGTTTTTT.

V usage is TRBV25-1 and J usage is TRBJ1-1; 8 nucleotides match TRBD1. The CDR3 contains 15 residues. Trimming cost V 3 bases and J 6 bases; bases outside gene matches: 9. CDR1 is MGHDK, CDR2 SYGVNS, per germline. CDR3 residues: CASSDVGRGRPEAFF. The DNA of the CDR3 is TGTGCCAGCAGTGATGTTGGCAGGGGGCGCCCTGAAGCTTTCTTT.

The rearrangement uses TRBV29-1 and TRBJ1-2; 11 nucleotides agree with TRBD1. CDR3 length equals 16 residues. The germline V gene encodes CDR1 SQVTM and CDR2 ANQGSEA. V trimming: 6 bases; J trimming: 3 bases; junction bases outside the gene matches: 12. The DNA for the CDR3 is TGCAGCGTAGCCCACCGGACAGGGGGCGCGGACTATGGCTACACCTTC. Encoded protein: CSVAHRTGGADYGYTF.

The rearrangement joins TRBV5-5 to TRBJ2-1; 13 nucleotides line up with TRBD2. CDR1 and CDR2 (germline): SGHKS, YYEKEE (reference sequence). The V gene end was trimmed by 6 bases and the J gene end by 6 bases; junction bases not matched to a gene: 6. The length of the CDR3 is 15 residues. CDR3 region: CASTWRTSGSNEQFF. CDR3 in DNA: TGTGCCAGCACCTGGAGGACTAGCGGGAGCAATGAGCAGTTCTTC.